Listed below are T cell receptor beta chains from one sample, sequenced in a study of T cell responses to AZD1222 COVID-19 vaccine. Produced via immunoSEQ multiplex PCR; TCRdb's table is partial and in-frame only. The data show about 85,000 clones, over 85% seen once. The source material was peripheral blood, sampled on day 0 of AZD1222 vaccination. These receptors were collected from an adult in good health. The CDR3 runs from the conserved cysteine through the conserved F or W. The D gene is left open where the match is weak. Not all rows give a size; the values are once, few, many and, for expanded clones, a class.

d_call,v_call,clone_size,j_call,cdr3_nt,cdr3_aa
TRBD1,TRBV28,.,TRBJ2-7,TGTGCCAGCACCCCGAGGCAGGGGGCTTACGAGCAGTACTTC,CASTPRQGAYEQYF
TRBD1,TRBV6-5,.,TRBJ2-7,TGTGCCAGCAGTACCCCGCAGACAGGGTACTACGAGCAGTACTTC,CASSTPQTGYYEQYF
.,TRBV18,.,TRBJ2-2,TGTGCCAGCTCCCTGGGAAACGCCGGGGAGCTGTTTTTT,CASSLGNAGELFF
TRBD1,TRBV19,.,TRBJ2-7,TGTGCCAGCGTAGGGGGCAAGAAGCAGTACTTC,CASVGGKKQYF
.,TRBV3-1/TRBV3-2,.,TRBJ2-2,TGTGCCAGCAGCCAAGCAGGGACCGGGGAGCTGTTTTTT,CASSQAGTGELFF
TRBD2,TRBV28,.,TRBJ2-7,TGTGCCAGCAGTGGACTAGCGGGAGAGGCCGAGCAGTACTTC,CASSGLAGEAEQYF
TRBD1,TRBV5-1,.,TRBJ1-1,TGCGCCAGCAGCCAATTGACAGGGGGCAGTGGCACTGAAGCTTTCTTT,CASSQLTGGSGTEAFF
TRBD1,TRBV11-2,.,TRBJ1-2,TGTGCCAGCCATCAAGGACAGGGGGGAGGCTACACCTTC,CASHQGQGGGYTF
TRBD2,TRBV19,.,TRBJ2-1,TGTGCCAGTAGTATTTTAGCGGGGCCAAGGGGCAATGAGCAGTTCTTC,CASSILAGPRGNEQFF
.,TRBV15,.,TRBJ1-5,TGTGCCACCAGCAGAGATCAAGGGTGGCAGCCCCAGCATTTT,CATSRDQGWQPQHF
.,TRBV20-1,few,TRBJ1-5,TGCAGTGCTATGGGAGATCAGCCCCAGCATTTT,CSAMGDQPQHF
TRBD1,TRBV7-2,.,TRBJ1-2,TGTGCCAGCAGCTTAGAAGGGACAGGGAACTATGGCTACACCTTC,CASSLEGTGNYGYTF
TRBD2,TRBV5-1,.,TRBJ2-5,TGCGCCAGCAGCTCGGTGACTAGCGGGAGTTCGGCAGAGACCCAGTACTTC,CASSSVTSGSSAETQYF
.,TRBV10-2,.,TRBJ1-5,TGCGCCAGCAGTGCTTCATCACCGGATAGCAATCAGCCCCAGCATTTT,CASSASSPDSNQPQHF
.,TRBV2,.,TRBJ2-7,TGTGCCAGCAGTGGGGAAGGATACGAGCAGTACTTC,CASSGEGYEQYF
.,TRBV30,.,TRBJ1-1,TGTGCCTGGAGCCTGACAGTGAACACTGAAGCTTTCTTT,CAWSLTVNTEAFF
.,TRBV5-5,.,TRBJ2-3,TGTGCCAGCAGCTTGGTAGTCAGAGCCACAGATACGCAGTATTTT,CASSLVVRATDTQYF
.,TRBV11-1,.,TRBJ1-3,TGTGCCAGCCAGGAATTCTCTGGAAACACCATATATTTT,CASQEFSGNTIYF
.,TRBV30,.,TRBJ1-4,TGTGCCTGGAGCCTCCGGGTTGGGGAAAAACTGTTTTTT,CAWSLRVGEKLFF
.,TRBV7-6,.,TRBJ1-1,TGTGCCAGCAGCTCCATGGAGAACACTGAAGCTTTCTTT,CASSSMENTEAFF
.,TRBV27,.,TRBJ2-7,TGTGCCAGCAGGCTTCAGGCGCACTCTTCCTACGAGCAGTACTTC,CASRLQAHSSYEQYF
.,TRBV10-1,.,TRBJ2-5,TGCGCCAGCAGCCGGGGCTCCGTCCAAGAGACCCAGTACTTC,CASSRGSVQETQYF
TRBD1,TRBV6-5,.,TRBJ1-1,TGTGCCAGCAGTCTCAACAGGGGGCAGACTGAAGCTTTCTTT,CASSLNRGQTEAFF
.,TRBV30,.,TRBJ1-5,TGTGCCTGGAGTGGTAATAGCAATCAGCCCCAGCATTTT,CAWSGNSNQPQHF
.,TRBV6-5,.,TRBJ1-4,TGTGCCAGCAGCCTACAAGGGGGGCTAGGGGAAAAACTGTTTTTT,CASSLQGGLGEKLFF
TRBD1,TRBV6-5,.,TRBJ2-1,TGTGCCAGCAGTCTCGACAGGGGACTCTACAATGAGCAGTTCTTC,CASSLDRGLYNEQFF
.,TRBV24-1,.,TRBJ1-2,TGTGCCACCAGTACCGGGCCGTTGGGTGGCTACACCTTC,CATSTGPLGGYTF
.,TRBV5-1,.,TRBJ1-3,TGCGCCAGCAGCTTGGCAGGGTCCGGAAACACCATATATTTT,CASSLAGSGNTIYF
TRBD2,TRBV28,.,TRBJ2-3,TGTGCCAGCAGCCTAGCGGGCCTGAAGGGTACAGATACGCAGTATTTT,CASSLAGLKGTDTQYF
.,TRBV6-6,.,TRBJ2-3,TGTGCCAGCAGTTACTCTCTAGATACGCAGTATTTT,CASSYSLDTQYF
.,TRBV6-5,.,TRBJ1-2,TGTGCCAGCAGTTACTCGGGTGAGGACGGCTACACCTTC,CASSYSGEDGYTF
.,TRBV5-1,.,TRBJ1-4,TGCGCCAGCAGCCTTGGGACGGAGATGATCCAACTGTTTTTT,CASSLGTEMIQLFF
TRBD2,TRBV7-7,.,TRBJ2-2,TGTGCTAGCAGCACGGGACTAGCTTCCGGGGAGCTGTTTTTT,CASSTGLASGELFF
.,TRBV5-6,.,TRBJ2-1,TGTGCCAGCACCACCCCGAGGGCTGGGGCGTCCAACCCTTGGTATCAGTTCTTC,CASTTPRAGASNPWYQFF
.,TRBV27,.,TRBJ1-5,TGTGCCAGCAGTTCGACGGGCCAGCCCCAGCATTTT,CASSSTGQPQHF
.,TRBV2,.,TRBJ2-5,TGTGCCAGCAGTAGCCAAGAGACCCAGTACTTC,CASSSQETQYF
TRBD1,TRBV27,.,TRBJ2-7,TGTGCCAGCAGTTACCAGGGGACAGGGGTCTCCCCGCCGTACTTC,CASSYQGTGVSPPYF
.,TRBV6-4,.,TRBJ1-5,TGTGCCAGCAGTAAAGTTGGGGGCAATCAGCCCCAGCATTTT,CASSKVGGNQPQHF
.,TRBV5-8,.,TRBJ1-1,TGTGCCAGCAGCAAGACTTGGGGGCGGACTGAAGCTTTCTTT,CASSKTWGRTEAFF
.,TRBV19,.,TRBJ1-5,TGTGCCAGTAACACCGACAGAAGCAATCAGCCCCAGCATTTT,CASNTDRSNQPQHF
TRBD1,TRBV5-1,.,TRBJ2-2,TGCGCCAGCATAAGAGGACAGGGGCGGACCGGGGAGCTGTTTTTT,CASIRGQGRTGELFF
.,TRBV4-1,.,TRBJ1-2,TGCGCCAGCAGCCAAGAAGAGGGCAGGGGAATGGGCTACACCTTC,CASSQEEGRGMGYTF
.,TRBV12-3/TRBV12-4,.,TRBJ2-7,TGTGCCAGCAGTTACGGAGGGGCCGAGCAGTACTTC,CASSYGGAEQYF
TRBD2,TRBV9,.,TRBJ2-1,TGTGCCAGCAGCGTAGAGTTTCCTATAGCGGGAGAGACCTACAATGAGCAGTTCTTC,CASSVEFPIAGETYNEQFF
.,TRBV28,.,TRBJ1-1,TGTGCCAGCAGGGCGGGGGATGAAGCTTTCTTT,CASRAGDEAFF
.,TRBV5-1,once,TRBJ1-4,TGCGCCAGCAGCCTGGATCGGGTTGAAAAACTGTTTTTT,CASSLDRVEKLFF
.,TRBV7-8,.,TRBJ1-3,TGTGCCAGCAGCCGACTATACTCGTATACGAACTCTGGAAACACCATATATTTT,CASSRLYSYTNSGNTIYF
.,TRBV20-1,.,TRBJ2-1,TGCAGTGTTCATGAGCAGTTCTTC,CSVHEQFF
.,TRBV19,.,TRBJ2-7,TGTGCCAGTAGTATTGGCCGGGGGGCTGCGTACGAGCAGTACTTC,CASSIGRGAAYEQYF
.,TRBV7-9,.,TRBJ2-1,TGTGCCAGCAGCTCGAAAATTACCTACAATGAGCAGTTCTTC,CASSSKITYNEQFF
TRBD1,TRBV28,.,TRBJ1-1,TGTGCCAGCAGCCCCGTAGGACAGGGGACACCCGAAGCTTTCTTT,CASSPVGQGTPEAFF
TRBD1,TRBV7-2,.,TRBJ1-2,TGTGCCAGCAGCTTAAGGGACAGGGATTACTATGGCTACACCTTC,CASSLRDRDYYGYTF
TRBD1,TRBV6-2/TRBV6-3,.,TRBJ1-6,TGTGCCAGCAGCCTGACAGGGAGGAGCTCCTATAATTCACCCCTCCACTTT,CASSLTGRSSYNSPLHF
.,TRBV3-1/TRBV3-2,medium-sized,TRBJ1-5,TGTGCCAGCAGCCAAGGGGAGAATCAGCCCCAGCATTTT,CASSQGENQPQHF
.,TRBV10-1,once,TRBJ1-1,TGCGCCAGCAGTGAGTCGGGACCTGGCACTGAAGCTTTCTTT,CASSESGPGTEAFF
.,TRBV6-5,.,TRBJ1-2,TGTGCCAGCAGCCAGGACGTAAACTATGGCTACACCTTC,CASSQDVNYGYTF
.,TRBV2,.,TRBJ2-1,TGTGCCAGCAGTGAAGAGGAGGATGAGCAGTTCTTC,CASSEEEDEQFF
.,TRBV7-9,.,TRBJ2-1,TGTGCCAGCAGCTTAGAGCTCCGCAATGAGCAGTTCTTC,CASSLELRNEQFF
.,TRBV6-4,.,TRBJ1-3,TGTGCCAGCAGGACCCTGGGAAAGGGTCGGACAGTTGAAGGAAACACCATATATTTT,CASRTLGKGRTVEGNTIYF